This T cell receptor (beta chain) was retrieved from a study of T-cell reconstitution after alpha-beta-depleted transplantation in children. Overall study results and limits: Two months or so post-transplant, alpha-beta T cells reportedly derived from several hundred expanded graft clones.

The table lists this clonotype with many counts. The antigen is unknown. Unique molecular identifiers were built into the TCRbeta library. TCRdb re-called the PCR reads through MiXCR, storing one row per CDR3 protein. The data hold around 960,000 distinct CDR3 sequences, with about 29% observed a single time. Germline CDR1 reads SGHRS; CDR2 reads YFSETQ. The CDR3 contains 15 residues. V lost 3 bases and J 5 bases, leaving 17 bases between the germline ends. The specimen was PBMCs, mostly from graft donor cells, collected 360 days after TCRalphabeta/CD19-depleted stem cell transplant. The sequence came from a boy in the first two years of life who had a stem cell transplant for SCID, so the T cells may come from the graft donor. V and J are TRBV5-1 and TRBJ2-5, with a weak D call TRBD1 (6 bases). DNA for the CDR3: TGCGCCAGCAGCTCCCTGCCAGGGGAGTTGGAGACCCAGTACTTC. Protein: CASSSLPGELETQYF.